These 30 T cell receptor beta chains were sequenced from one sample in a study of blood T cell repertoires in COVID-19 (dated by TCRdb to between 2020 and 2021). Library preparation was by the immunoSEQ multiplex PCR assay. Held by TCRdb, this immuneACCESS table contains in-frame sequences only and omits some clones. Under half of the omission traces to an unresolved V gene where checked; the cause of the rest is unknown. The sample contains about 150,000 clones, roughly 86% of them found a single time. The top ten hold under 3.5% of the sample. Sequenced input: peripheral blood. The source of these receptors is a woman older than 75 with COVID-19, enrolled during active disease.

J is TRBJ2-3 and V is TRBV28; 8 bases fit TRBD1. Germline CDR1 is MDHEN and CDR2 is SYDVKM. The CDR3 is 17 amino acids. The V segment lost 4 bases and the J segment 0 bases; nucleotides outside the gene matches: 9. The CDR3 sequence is CASSSSHRGTSTDTQYF. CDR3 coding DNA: TGTGCCAGCAGTTCGAGTCACAGGGGGACTAGCACAGATACGCAGTATTTT.

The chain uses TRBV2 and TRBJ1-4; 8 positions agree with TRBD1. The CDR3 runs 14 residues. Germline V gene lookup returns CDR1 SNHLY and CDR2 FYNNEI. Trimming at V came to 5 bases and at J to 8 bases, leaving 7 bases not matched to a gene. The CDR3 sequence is CASSKDRGREKLFF. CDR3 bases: TGTGCCAGCAGTAAAGACAGGGGACGGGAAAAACTGTTTTTT.

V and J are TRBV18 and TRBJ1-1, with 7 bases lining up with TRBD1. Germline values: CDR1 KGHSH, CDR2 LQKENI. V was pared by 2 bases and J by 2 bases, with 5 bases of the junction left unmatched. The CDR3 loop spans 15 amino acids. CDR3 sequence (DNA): TGTGCCAGCTCACCAAGACAGGGTGGCAACACTGAAGCTTTCTTT. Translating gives CASSPRQGGNTEAFF.

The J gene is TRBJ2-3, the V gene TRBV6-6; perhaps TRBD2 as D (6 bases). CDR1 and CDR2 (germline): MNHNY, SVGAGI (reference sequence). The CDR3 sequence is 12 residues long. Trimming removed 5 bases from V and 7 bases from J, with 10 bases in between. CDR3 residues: CASSEGTYTQYF. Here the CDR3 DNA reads TGTGCCAGCAGTGAGGGGACTTATACGCAGTATTTT.

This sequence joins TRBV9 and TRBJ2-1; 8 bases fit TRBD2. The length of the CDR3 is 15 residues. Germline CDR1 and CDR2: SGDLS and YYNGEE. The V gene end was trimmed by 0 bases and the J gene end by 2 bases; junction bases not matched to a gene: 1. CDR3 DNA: TGTGCCAGCAGCGTAGAACTAGCGGCCTACAATGAGCAGTTCTTC. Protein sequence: CASSVELAAYNEQFF.

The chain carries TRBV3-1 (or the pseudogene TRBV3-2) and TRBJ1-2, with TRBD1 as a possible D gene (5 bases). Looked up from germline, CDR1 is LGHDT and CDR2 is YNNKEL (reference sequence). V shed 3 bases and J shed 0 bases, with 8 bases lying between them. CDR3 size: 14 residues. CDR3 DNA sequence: TGTGCCAGCAGCCACGGGGGGGCTAACTATGGCTACACCTTC. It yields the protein CASSHGGANYGYTF.

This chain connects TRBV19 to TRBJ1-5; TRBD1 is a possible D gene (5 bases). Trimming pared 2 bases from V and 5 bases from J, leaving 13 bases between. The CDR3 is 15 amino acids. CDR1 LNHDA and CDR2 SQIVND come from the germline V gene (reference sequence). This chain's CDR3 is CASSIRSTAYQPQHF. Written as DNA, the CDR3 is TGTGCCAGTAGTATACGTTCGACAGCCTATCAGCCCCAGCATTTT. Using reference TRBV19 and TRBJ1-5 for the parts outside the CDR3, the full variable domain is DGGITQSPKYLFRKEGQNVTLSCEQNLNHDAMYWYRQDPGQGLRLIYYSQIVNDFQKGDIAEGYSVSREKKESFPLTVTSAQKNPTAFYLCASSIRSTAYQPQHFGDGTRLSIL.

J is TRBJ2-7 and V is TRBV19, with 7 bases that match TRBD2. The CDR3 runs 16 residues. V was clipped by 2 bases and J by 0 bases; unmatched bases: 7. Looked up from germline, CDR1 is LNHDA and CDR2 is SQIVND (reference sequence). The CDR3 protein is CASSISVSGASYEQYF. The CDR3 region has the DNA TGTGCCAGTAGTATAAGCGTGAGCGGGGCCTCCTACGAGCAGTACTTC.

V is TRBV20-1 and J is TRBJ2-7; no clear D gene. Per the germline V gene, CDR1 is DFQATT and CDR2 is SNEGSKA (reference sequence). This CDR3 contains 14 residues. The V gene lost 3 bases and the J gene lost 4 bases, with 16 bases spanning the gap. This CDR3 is CSASRSTHGYEQYF. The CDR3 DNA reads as TGCAGTGCTAGTAGGAGTACGCATGGGTACGAGCAGTACTTC.

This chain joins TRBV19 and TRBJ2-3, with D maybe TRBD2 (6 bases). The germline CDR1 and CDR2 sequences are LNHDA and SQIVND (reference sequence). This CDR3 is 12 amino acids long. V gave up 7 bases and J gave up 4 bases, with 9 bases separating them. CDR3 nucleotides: TGTGCCAGTACGGGGGACTCAGATACGCAGTATTTT. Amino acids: CASTGDSDTQYF.

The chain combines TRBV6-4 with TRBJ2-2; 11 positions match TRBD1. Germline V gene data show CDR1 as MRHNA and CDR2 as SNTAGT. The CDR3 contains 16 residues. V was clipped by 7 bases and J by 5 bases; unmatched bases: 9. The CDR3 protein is CASKVTGTGGTGELFF. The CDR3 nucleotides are TGTGCCAGCAAAGTTACCGGGACAGGGGGAACCGGGGAGCTGTTTTTT.

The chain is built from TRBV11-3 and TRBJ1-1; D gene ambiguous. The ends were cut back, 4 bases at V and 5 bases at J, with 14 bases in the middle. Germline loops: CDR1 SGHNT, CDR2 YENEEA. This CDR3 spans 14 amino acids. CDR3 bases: TGTGCCAGCAGCTATAAGTACGGAGGAACTGAAGCTTTCTTT. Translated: CASSYKYGGTEAFF.

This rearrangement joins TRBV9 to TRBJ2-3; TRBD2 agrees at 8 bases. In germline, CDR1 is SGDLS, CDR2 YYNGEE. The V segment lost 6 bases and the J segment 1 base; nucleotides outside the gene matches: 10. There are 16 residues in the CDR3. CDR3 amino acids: CASTGGADVGTDTQYF. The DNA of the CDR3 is TGTGCCAGCACCGGGGGGGCCGATGTGGGCACAGATACGCAGTATTTT.

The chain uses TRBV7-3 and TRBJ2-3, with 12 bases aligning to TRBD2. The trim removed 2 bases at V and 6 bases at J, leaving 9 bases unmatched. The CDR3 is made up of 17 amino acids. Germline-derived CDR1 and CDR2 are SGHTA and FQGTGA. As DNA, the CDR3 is TGTGCCAGCAGCTTATTTGCGACTAGCGGGGGACTGGATACGCAGTATTTT. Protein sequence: CASSLFATSGGLDTQYF.

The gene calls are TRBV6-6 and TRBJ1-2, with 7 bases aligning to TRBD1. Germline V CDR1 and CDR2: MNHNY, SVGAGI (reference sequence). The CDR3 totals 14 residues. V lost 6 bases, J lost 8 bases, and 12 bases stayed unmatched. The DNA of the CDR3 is TGTGCCAGCAGCCCCCAGGGGGTCGGTAGGGGCTACACCTTC. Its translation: CASSPQGVGRGYTF.

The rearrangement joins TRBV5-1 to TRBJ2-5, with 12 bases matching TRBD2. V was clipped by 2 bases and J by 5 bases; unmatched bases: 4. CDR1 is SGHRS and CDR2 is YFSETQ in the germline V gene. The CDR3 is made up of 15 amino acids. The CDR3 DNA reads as TGCGCCAGCAGCTTACTAGCGGGAGGTGGGGAGACCCAGTACTTC. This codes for CASSLLAGGGETQYF.

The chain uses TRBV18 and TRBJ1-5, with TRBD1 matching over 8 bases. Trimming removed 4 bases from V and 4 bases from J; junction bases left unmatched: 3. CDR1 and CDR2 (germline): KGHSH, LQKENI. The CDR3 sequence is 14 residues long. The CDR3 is CASSRTGQNQPQHF. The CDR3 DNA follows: TGTGCCAGCTCACGGACAGGGCAGAATCAGCCCCAGCATTTT.

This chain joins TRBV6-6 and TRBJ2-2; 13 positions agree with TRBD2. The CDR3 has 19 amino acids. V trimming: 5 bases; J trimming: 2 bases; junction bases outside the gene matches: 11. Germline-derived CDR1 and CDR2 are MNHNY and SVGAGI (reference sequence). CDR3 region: CASSQPPGLAGKNTGELFF. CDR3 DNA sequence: TGTGCCAGCAGTCAACCTCCGGGACTAGCGGGGAAAAACACCGGGGAGCTGTTTTTT.

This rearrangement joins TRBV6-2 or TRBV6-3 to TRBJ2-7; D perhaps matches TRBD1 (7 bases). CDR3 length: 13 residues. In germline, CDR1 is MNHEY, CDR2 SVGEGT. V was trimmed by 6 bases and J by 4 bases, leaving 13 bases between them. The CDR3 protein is CASSRGTAYEQYF. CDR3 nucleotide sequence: TGTGCCAGCAGCCGCGGGACAGCATACGAGCAGTACTTC.

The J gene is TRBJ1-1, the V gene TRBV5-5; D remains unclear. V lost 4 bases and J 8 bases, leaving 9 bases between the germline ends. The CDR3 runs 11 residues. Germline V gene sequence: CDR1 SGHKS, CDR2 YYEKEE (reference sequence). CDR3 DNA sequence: TGTGCCAGCAGCCTAAGCGGAGAAGCTTTCTTT. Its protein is CASSLSGEAFF. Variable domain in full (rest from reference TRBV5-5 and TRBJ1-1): DAGVTQSPTHLIKTRGQQVTLRCSPISGHKSVSWYQQVLGQGPQFIFQYYEKEERGRGNFPDRFSARQFPNYSSELNVNALLLGDSALYLCASSLSGEAFFGQGTRLTVV.

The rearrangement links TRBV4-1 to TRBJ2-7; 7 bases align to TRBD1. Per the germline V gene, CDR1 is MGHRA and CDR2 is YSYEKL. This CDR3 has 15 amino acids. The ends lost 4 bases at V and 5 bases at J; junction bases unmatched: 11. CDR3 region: CASSLRTGASDEQYF. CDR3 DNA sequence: TGCGCCAGCAGCCTGCGGACAGGAGCTTCGGACGAGCAGTACTTC.

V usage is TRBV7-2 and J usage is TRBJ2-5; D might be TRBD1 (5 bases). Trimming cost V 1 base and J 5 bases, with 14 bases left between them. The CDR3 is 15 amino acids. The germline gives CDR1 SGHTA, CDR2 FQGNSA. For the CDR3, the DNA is TGTGCCAGCAGCTTAGGATCGGCAGGGCCGGAGACCCAGTACTTC. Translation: CASSLGSAGPETQYF. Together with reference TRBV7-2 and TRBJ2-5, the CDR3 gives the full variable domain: GAGVSQSPSNKVTEKGKDVELRCDPISGHTALYWYRQSLGQGLEFLIYFQGNSAPDKSGLPSDRFSAERTGGSVSTLTIQRTQQEDSAVYLCASSLGSAGPETQYFGPGTRLLVL.

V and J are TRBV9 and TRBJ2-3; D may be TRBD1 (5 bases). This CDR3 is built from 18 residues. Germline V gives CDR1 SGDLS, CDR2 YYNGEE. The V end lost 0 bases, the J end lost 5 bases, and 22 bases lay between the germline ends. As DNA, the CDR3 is TGTGCCAGCAGCGTAGAAGGCGCAGGGATCGTTTCGGGAGATACGCAGTATTTT. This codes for CASSVEGAGIVSGDTQYF.

CDR3 sequence (DNA): TGCAGCGTTGTAACCTTAGCGGGAGTAAGGGATGAGCAGTTCTTC. Translated: CSVVTLAGVRDEQFF. This chain uses TRBV29-1 with TRBJ2-1; 9 nucleotides line up with TRBD2. The CDR3 runs to 15 residues. With V trimmed by 4 bases and J by 8 bases, 12 bases remained unmatched. Germline values: CDR1 SQVTM, CDR2 ANQGSEA.

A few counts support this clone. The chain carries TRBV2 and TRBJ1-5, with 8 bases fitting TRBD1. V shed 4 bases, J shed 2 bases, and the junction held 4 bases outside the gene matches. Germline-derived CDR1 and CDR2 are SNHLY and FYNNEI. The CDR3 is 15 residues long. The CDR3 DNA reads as TGTGCCAGCAGTGCTAGGACAGGGCGCAATCAGCCCCAGCATTTT. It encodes CASSARTGRNQPQHF.

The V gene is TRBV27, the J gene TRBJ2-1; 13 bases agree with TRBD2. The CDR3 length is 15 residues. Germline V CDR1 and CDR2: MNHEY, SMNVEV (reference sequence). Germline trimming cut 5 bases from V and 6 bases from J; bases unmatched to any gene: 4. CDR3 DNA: TGTGCCAGCAGTGATACTAGCGGGGGGGCCAATGAGCAGTTCTTC. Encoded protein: CASSDTSGGANEQFF.

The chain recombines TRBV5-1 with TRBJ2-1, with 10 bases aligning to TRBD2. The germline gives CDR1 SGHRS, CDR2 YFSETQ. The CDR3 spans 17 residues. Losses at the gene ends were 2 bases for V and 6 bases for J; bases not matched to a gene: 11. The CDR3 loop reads CASSFGSSGRGFNEQFF. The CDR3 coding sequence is TGCGCCAGCAGCTTCGGCTCTAGCGGGAGAGGCTTCAATGAGCAGTTCTTC.

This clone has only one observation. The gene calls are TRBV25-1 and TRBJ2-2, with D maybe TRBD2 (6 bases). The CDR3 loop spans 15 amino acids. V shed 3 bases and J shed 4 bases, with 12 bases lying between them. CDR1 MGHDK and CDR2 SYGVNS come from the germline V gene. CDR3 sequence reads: CASSEGGALTGELFF. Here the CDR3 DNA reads TGTGCCAGCAGTGAGGGCGGGGCCCTCACCGGGGAGCTGTTTTTT.

This CDR3 is CASSFYLGRSVGYTF. CDR3 nucleotides: TGTGCCAGCAGTTTCTATCTGGGGAGGTCTGTCGGCTACACCTTC. V usage is TRBV28 and J usage is TRBJ1-2, with unresolved D. Germline values: CDR1 MDHEN, CDR2 SYDVKM. The CDR3 contains 15 residues. Trimming cost V 3 bases and J 8 bases, with 19 bases left between them.

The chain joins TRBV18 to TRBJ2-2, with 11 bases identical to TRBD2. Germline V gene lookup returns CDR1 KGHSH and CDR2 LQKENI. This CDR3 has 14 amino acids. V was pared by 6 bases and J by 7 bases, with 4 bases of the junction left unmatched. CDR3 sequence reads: CASSGTSGNGELFF. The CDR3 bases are TGTGCCAGCTCCGGGACTAGCGGAAACGGGGAGCTGTTTTTT.